Listed below are T cell receptor beta chains from one sample, sequenced in a study of beta chain features in type 1 diabetes. Using immunoSEQ multiplex PCR, the repertoire was profiled, and TCRdb retains in-frame clones only, with some absent. The sample includes some 22,000 clones, more than 45% seen only once; the top ten take about 0.37%. Sequenced material: stem cell memory CD4+ T cells from blood. Receptors originate from a man aged 18 to 30 with type 1 diabetes. Both conserved end residues are trimmed from each CDR3.

V,J,CDR3
TRBV9,TRBJ1-1,ASSVGGTGGMNTEAF
TRBV5-5,TRBJ2-7,ASAGTVTPYEQY
TRBV7-2,TRBJ1-2,ASSPMTGSYGYT
TRBV29-1,TRBJ2-7,SVGQGSYEQY
TRBV28,TRBJ2-3,ASRRTSDTQY
TRBV6-1,TRBJ2-7,ASSGDRDPLREQY
TRBV15,TRBJ2-4,ATSRDLGTKNIQY
TRBV10-3,TRBJ1-1,AISDGQVSEAF
TRBV7-2,TRBJ1-4,ASSLTTGALF
TRBV2,TRBJ2-1,ASRSSGTYNEQF
TRBV5-1,TRBJ2-1,ASSFGADNEQF
TRBV5-1,TRBJ2-3,ASSLEAGTDTQY
TRBV5-1,TRBJ2-1,ASSLEPGAGYEQF
TRBV6-1,TRBJ2-1,ASSAVSGRIYNEQF
TRBV28,TRBJ2-2,ASTSPGTVGHAGELF
TRBV4-1,TRBJ1-5,ASSQDSTPRRPQH
TRBV28,TRBJ2-3,ASSVPGQGTDTQY
TRBV7-2,TRBJ2-3,ASSLVIETDTQY
TRBV7-7,TRBJ1-1,ASSLNDRGTEAF
TRBV7-2,TRBJ1-2,ASSPYDSDYGYT
TRBV10-2,TRBJ1-5,ASSGRQGFLDSNQPQH
TRBV20-1,TRBJ2-2,SASAGELF
TRBV28,TRBJ2-1,ASDDPGTGRYNEQF
TRBV12-2,TRBJ2-6,ASRLISRAGANVLT